The clone carrying this T cell receptor (beta chain) was detected a few times. What it recognizes is unknown. These data are taken from a study of response to subunit inactivated influenza vaccine. MiXCR was run by TCRdb on the RT-PCR reads, yielding one entry per CDR3 protein. Counted here are 600,000 to 850,000 distinct CDR3 sequences, 12% to 15% occurring once; the ten biggest clones make up 7.5% to 8%. The study's findings and limits: Few additional T cells are recruited per seasonal influenza vaccination, authors suggested.

The sample consisted of PBMCs from blood, taken about 14 days before vaccination. The receptor comes from a man aged 50-60 years who received an inactivated influenza vaccine.

As DNA, the CDR3 is TGTGCCAGTAGTCCCCGGACAGGATGGGGCCTAAATAGCAATCAGCCCCAGCATTTT. Translated: CASSPRTGWGLNSNQPQHF. This chain connects TRBV19 to TRBJ1-5, with TRBD1 matching over 7 bases. V was clipped by 5 bases and J by 0 bases; unmatched bases: 16. The CDR3 contains 19 residues. Germline values: CDR1 LNHDA, CDR2 SQIVND (reference sequence).